The 30 T cell receptor beta chains below come from one sample, sequenced in a study of T cell repertoires in cytomegalovirus infection. TCRdb independently ran MiXCR on the reads; one entry per CDR3 protein. The sample yields 450,000 to 550,000 distinct CDR3 sequences, roughly 42% seen once. For these TCRs, the target antigens are not known. The input for sequencing was cultured PBMCs, taken from culture after CMV antigen stimulation. These TCRs come from a human donor in good health (CMV status not recorded). Some clones in this sample may be carry-over from other donors' samples.

This clonotype was observed a few times. The chain couples TRBV6-1 to TRBJ2-3, with 9 bases aligning to TRBD2. The CDR3 has 18 residues. CDR1 MNHNS and CDR2 SASEGT come from the germline V gene. V trimming: 6 bases; J trimming: 2 bases; junction bases outside the gene matches: 15. The DNA of the CDR3 is TGTGCCAGCAGGCCTACGGGGCTAGCGGGGCAGTACACAGATACGCAGTATTTT. This sequence encodes CASRPTGLAGQYTDTQYF.

The V gene is TRBV11-2, the J gene TRBJ2-5; TRBD2 agrees at 9 bases. Germline CDR1 is SGHAT and CDR2 is FQNNGV. CDR3 length: 16 amino acids. Unmatched junction bases numbered 9, after V lost 3 bases and J lost 4 bases. CDR3 coding DNA: TGTGCCAGCAGCTTTCCACGCGGGAGGGGAGGAGAGACCCAGTACTTC. Encoded protein: CASSFPRGRGGETQYF. The entire variable domain, with the rest obtained from reference TRBV11-2 and TRBJ2-5, is as follows: EAGVAQSPRYKIIEKRQSVAFWCNPISGHATLYWYQQILGQGPKLLIQFQNNGVVDDSQLPKDRFSAERLKGVDSTLKIQPAKLEDSAVYLCASSFPRGRGGETQYFGPGTRLLVL.

The J gene is TRBJ2-3, the V gene TRBV20-1, with 7 bases that match TRBD2. The CDR3 length is 15 residues. CDR1 is DFQATT and CDR2 is SNEGSKA in the germline V gene (reference sequence). J was trimmed by 7 bases and V by 0 bases; bases with no gene match: 10. The chain's CDR3 is CSAREWRLAVHTQYF. CDR3 DNA: TGCAGTGCTAGAGAGTGGAGACTAGCCGTGCATACGCAGTATTTT.

The rearrangement uses TRBV3-1 and TRBJ1-4; 7 bases are shared with TRBD1. The CDR3 totals 16 residues. CDR1 and CDR2 from the germline V gene are LGHDT and YNNKEL (reference sequence). Trimming at V came to 0 bases and at J to 5 bases, leaving 6 bases not matched to a gene. CDR3: CASSQDRQGLNEKLFF. The CDR3 region has the DNA TGTGCCAGCAGCCAAGATCGACAGGGTTTAAATGAAAAACTGTTTTTT.

This chain joins TRBV7-2 and TRBJ2-7, with 8 bases fitting TRBD1. The V gene end was trimmed by 3 bases and the J gene end by 6 bases; junction bases not matched to a gene: 1. CDR1 and CDR2 from the germline V gene are SGHTA and FQGNSA. This CDR3 has 12 amino acids. CDR3 region: CASSFDRGEQYF. The CDR3 DNA is TGTGCCAGCAGCTTTGACAGGGGCGAGCAGTACTTC.

The chain combines TRBV20-1 with TRBJ2-7, with 11 positions matching TRBD2. Trimming took 2 bases from V and 3 from J; bases not matched to a gene: 6. The CDR3 is 15 amino acids. The germline gives CDR1 DFQATT, CDR2 SNEGSKA (reference sequence). The CDR3 coding sequence is TGCAGTGCTAGATCGTCCACTAGCGGGGGCTACGAGCAGTACTTC. The encoded protein is CSARSSTSGGYEQYF.

The rearrangement links TRBV7-2 to TRBJ1-1; D ambiguous. This CDR3 region has 15 residues. The germline V gene encodes CDR1 SGHTA and CDR2 FQGNSA. V lost 2 bases to trimming and J lost 3 bases, with 13 bases between them. CDR3 nucleotide sequence: TGTGCCAGCAGCTTATTTGCGGGGTCGGACACTGAAGCTTTCTTT. Its translation is CASSLFAGSDTEAFF.

The chain uses TRBV7-2 and TRBJ2-1, with D unresolved. Germline V CDR1 and CDR2: SGHTA, FQGNSA. This CDR3 is built from 17 residues. Trimming took off 7 bases at V and 9 bases at J, with 28 bases between the two ends. The CDR3 sequence is CASNKNLATWIPTEQFF. The CDR3 DNA reads as TGTGCCAGCAACAAAAACCTCGCGACCTGGATCCCAACTGAGCAGTTCTTC.

This clonotype was observed a handful of times. The rearrangement links TRBV7-2 to TRBJ1-2; D unclear. Trimming removed 2 bases at V and 1 base at J, with 11 bases between. This CDR3 comprises 15 residues. CDR1 and CDR2 (germline): SGHTA, FQGNSA. CDR3 region: CASSLREGYNYGYTF. In DNA form, the CDR3 reads TGTGCCAGCAGCTTAAGGGAGGGCTATAACTATGGCTACACCTTC.

The chain uses TRBV6-1 and TRBJ1-5; D might be TRBD1 (5 bases). The CDR3 has 16 residues. Trimming left V 2 bases short and J 2 bases short, with 13 bases between. From germline, CDR1 is MNHNS and CDR2 SASEGT. CDR3 loop: CASSESMGVGNQPQHF. CDR3 coding DNA: TGTGCCAGCAGTGAAAGTATGGGGGTAGGCAATCAGCCCCAGCATTTT.

The DNA of the CDR3 is TGCGCCAGCAGCCAAGAACTAGCTCGAATCGGAGGGATGATCCACGAGCAGTACTTC. Its translation is CASSQELARIGGMIHEQYF. This sequence joins TRBV4-3 and TRBJ2-7; a possible D gene is TRBD2 (6 bases). V lost 0 bases and J lost 5, with 26 bases in between. Germline V gene data show CDR1 as LGHNA and CDR2 as YSLEER. This CDR3 spans 19 amino acids.

This clonotype was seen ten or more times. The J gene is TRBJ2-4, the V gene TRBV7-2, with 8 bases matching TRBD1. CDR3 length equals 16 residues. J was trimmed by 3 bases and V by 5 bases; bases with no gene match: 9. CDR1 is SGHTA and CDR2 is FQGNSA in the germline V gene. The CDR3, as DNA: TGTGCCAGCAGCCCACGTACAGGGGGTAACAAAAACATTCAGTACTTC. This encodes CASSPRTGGNKNIQYF. Full variable domain (missing parts from reference TRBV7-2 and TRBJ2-4): GAGVSQSPSNKVTEKGKDVELRCDPISGHTALYWYRQSLGQGLEFLIYFQGNSAPDKSGLPSDRFSAERTGGSVSTLTIQRTQQEDSAVYLCASSPRTGGNKNIQYFGAGTRLSVL.

This clonotype showed up just a few times. The CDR3 DNA is TGTGCCAGCAGTTTGACAGGGGTAGACACTGAAGCTTTCTTT. It yields the protein CASSLTGVDTEAFF. This chain links TRBV12-3 or TRBV12-4 with TRBJ1-1; TRBD1 agrees at 8 bases. Trimming at V came to 3 bases and at J to 3 bases, leaving 3 bases not matched to a gene. The CDR3 consists of 14 residues.

This rearrangement joins TRBV12-3 or TRBV12-4 to TRBJ1-1; tentative D call: TRBD1 (5 bases). There are 14 residues in the CDR3. V lost 7 bases, J lost 5 bases, and 17 bases lay in between. CDR3 sequence (DNA): TGTGCCAGCACCCTCATGGGGGGGGAGACTGAAGCTTTCTTT. Protein sequence: CASTLMGGETEAFF.

V is TRBV5-4 and J is TRBJ2-3, with D perhaps TRBD2 (5 bases). V was pared by 5 bases and J by 3 bases, with 19 bases between. The germline V gene has CDR1 SGHNT and CDR2 YYREEE (reference sequence). CDR3 size: 16 residues. CDR3 loop: CASSPLARARTDTQYF. CDR3 nucleotide sequence: TGTGCCAGCAGTCCTTTAGCGAGGGCTCGGACAGATACGCAGTATTTT. The whole variable domain, filled in from reference TRBV5-4 and TRBJ2-3, reads ETGVTQSPTHLIKTRGQQVTLRCSSQSGHNTVSWYQQALGQGPQFIFQYYREEENGRGNFPPRFSGLQFPNYSSELNVNALELDDSALYLCASSPLARARTDTQYFGPGTRLTVL.

The J gene is TRBJ2-1, the V gene TRBV7-6, with D perhaps assigned TRBD1 or TRBD2 (6 bases each). This CDR3 has 16 amino acids. Germline CDR1 and CDR2: SGHVS and FNYEAQ. The V and J ends lost 5 bases and 4 bases respectively, with 18 bases between them. The CDR3 DNA reads as TGTGCCAGCAGCAGAGGAACGGGGGCGCAGTACAATGAGCAGTTCTTC. Translation gives CASSRGTGAQYNEQFF. Filled out from reference TRBV7-6 and TRBJ2-1, the complete variable domain reads GAGVSQSPRYKVTKRGQDVALRCDPISGHVSLYWYRQALGQGPEFLTYFNYEAQQDKSGLPNDRFSAERPEGSISTLTIQRTEQRDSAMYRCASSRGTGAQYNEQFFGPGTRLTVL.

The sample holds a few counts of this clonotype. This chain connects TRBV20-1 to TRBJ2-1; 13 nucleotides align to TRBD2. Trimming removed 2 bases from V and 7 bases from J; junction bases left unmatched: 5. The CDR3 totals 15 residues. Germline CDR1 reads DFQATT; CDR2 reads SNEGSKA (reference sequence). This CDR3 reads CSARRLAGGLNEQFF. CDR3 sequence (DNA): TGCAGTGCTAGACGACTAGCGGGGGGACTAAATGAGCAGTTCTTC.

The chain recombines TRBV7-2 with TRBJ1-5, with a possible D match to TRBD1 (5 bases). Trimming removed 5 bases from V and 4 bases from J, with 21 bases in between. The CDR3 has 17 residues. The germline gives CDR1 SGHTA, CDR2 FQGNSA. CDR3 nucleotides: TGTGCCAGCAGCCCCGGGGGTAGTGTGATGCCGAATCAGCCCCAGCATTTT. It specifies CASSPGGSVMPNQPQHF.

The DNA of the CDR3 is TGTGCCATCAGCCCCGGAACAGGGTCCTACGAGCAGTACTTC. Its protein is CAISPGTGSYEQYF. The chain carries TRBV10-3 and TRBJ2-7, with D perhaps TRBD1 (6 bases). The germline V gene encodes CDR1 ENHRY and CDR2 SYGVKD. V lost 6 bases to trimming and J lost 1 base, with 13 bases between them. The CDR3 spans 14 residues.

This clonotype appeared a few times. The chain uses TRBV7-6 and TRBJ2-7; D is unresolved. CDR1 is SGHVS, CDR2 FNYEAQ, per germline. There are 15 residues in the CDR3. The V and J ends lost 4 bases and 5 bases respectively, with 18 bases between them. CDR3 sequence reads: CASSSLKWALHEQYF. The DNA of the CDR3 is TGTGCCAGCAGCTCCCTGAAGTGGGCGTTGCACGAGCAGTACTTC. The full variable domain, with the rest looked up from reference TRBV7-6 and TRBJ2-7, is GAGVSQSPRYKVTKRGQDVALRCDPISGHVSLYWYRQALGQGPEFLTYFNYEAQQDKSGLPNDRFSAERPEGSISTLTIQRTEQRDSAMYRCASSSLKWALHEQYFGPGTRLTVT.

This clonotype occurred a few times. This rearrangement joins TRBV4-1 to TRBJ2-3; D is unresolved. This CDR3 has 14 amino acids. CDR1 is MGHRA and CDR2 is YSYEKL in the germline V gene. V gave up 4 bases and J gave up 8 bases, with 16 bases separating them. CDR3 DNA: TGCGCCAGCAGCCGCCTCAGCCCTTCGGTTACGCAGTATTTT. Amino acids: CASSRLSPSVTQYF.

This clonotype was observed a few times. The V call is TRBV7-2, the J call TRBJ2-1, with 8 bases that match TRBD2. The CDR3 contains 14 residues. With V trimmed by 5 bases and J by 5 bases, 5 bases remained unmatched. Germline V lookup: CDR1 SGHTA, CDR2 FQGNSA. This CDR3 reads CASSMLAGHNEQFF. The DNA of the CDR3 is TGTGCCAGCAGCATGCTAGCGGGCCACAATGAGCAGTTCTTC.

The chain uses TRBV20-1 and TRBJ2-1; D gene ambiguous. V shed 1 base and J shed 0 bases, with 7 bases lying between them. This CDR3 is 14 amino acids long. Germline CDR1 and CDR2: DFQATT and SNEGSKA (reference sequence). The CDR3 is CSARVHSSYNEQFF. CDR3 in DNA: TGCAGTGCTAGAGTGCACAGCTCCTACAATGAGCAGTTCTTC.

In this sample, this clonotype turned up a few times. The rearrangement joins TRBV7-9 to TRBJ2-5, with D unresolved. Germline V lookup: CDR1 SEHNR, CDR2 FQNEAQ (reference sequence). The CDR3 has 12 residues. V lost 6 bases and J lost 5, with 10 bases in between. CDR3 coding DNA: TGTGCCAGCAGTCCAGTACCGGAGACCCAGTACTTC. Encoded protein: CASSPVPETQYF.

This chain uses TRBV5-4 with TRBJ2-7, with 7 nucleotides matching TRBD2. Trimming took 0 bases from V and 2 from J; bases not matched to a gene: 5. The CDR3 has 15 amino acids. Germline CDR1 is SGHNT and CDR2 is YYREEE (reference sequence). CDR3 DNA sequence: TGTGCCAGCAGCTTGGCCGGGGGGAACACCTACGAGCAGTACTTC. It specifies CASSLAGGNTYEQYF. Filled out from reference TRBV5-4 and TRBJ2-7, the complete variable domain reads ETGVTQSPTHLIKTRGQQVTLRCSSQSGHNTVSWYQQALGQGPQFIFQYYREEENGRGNFPPRFSGLQFPNYSSELNVNALELDDSALYLCASSLAGGNTYEQYFGPGTRLTVT.

The chain uses TRBV12-3 or TRBV12-4 and TRBJ2-3; 9 bases agree with TRBD1. V lost 4 bases, J lost 4 bases, and 6 bases stayed unmatched. CDR3 length: 15 amino acids. CDR3 sequence reads: CASSWDRVTADTQYF. The CDR3 DNA follows: TGTGCCAGCAGTTGGGACAGGGTGACCGCAGATACGCAGTATTTT.

This CDR3 is CSAHRVNEQFF. CDR3 DNA sequence: TGCAGTGCACACAGGGTCAATGAGCAGTTCTTC. V and J are TRBV20-1 and TRBJ2-1; a weak D match, TRBD1 (6 bases). The CDR3 extends over 11 amino acids. The germline V and J ends were trimmed by 6 bases and 6 bases, with 9 bases remaining between them. Germline CDR1 is DFQATT and CDR2 is SNEGSKA (reference sequence).

The rearrangement joins TRBV19 to TRBJ2-7; the match to TRBD2 covers 8 bases. The germline CDR1 and CDR2 sequences are LNHDA and SQIVND (reference sequence). CDR3 length equals 14 residues. Trimming took 4 bases from V and 5 from J; bases not matched to a gene: 7. DNA of the CDR3: TGTGCCAGTAGTACCGCCTCGGGACTAGACGAGCAGTACTTC. As protein: CASSTASGLDEQYF. Looking up the rest from reference TRBV19 and TRBJ2-7 gives the full variable domain: DGGITQSPKYLFRKEGQNVTLSCEQNLNHDAMYWYRQDPGQGLRLIYYSQIVNDFQKGDIAEGYSVSREKKESFPLTVTSAQKNPTAFYLCASSTASGLDEQYFGPGTRLTVT.

CDR3 in amino acids: CASSLTWGQPYEQYF. In DNA, the CDR3 is TGCGCCAGCAGCCTAACCTGGGGACAGCCCTACGAGCAGTACTTC. The chain couples TRBV4-1 to TRBJ2-7; 7 bases match TRBD1. The CDR3 has 15 amino acids. Germline-derived CDR1 and CDR2 are MGHRA and YSYEKL. Trimming at V came to 4 bases and at J to 2 bases, leaving 8 bases not matched to a gene.

The chain couples TRBV12-3 or TRBV12-4 to TRBJ2-1; 7 bases line up with TRBD2. CDR3 size: 15 residues. The junction had 9 bases not matched to a gene; V was cut back by 3 bases and J by 7 bases. The CDR3 protein is CASSLWLAANNEQFF. DNA for the CDR3: TGTGCCAGCAGTTTGTGGCTAGCGGCCAATAATGAGCAGTTCTTC.